This is a list of T cell receptor beta chains from one sample in a study of control samples from healthy donors and cancer patients. Profiling relied on immunoSEQ multiplex PCR, and the TCRdb table lists in-frame clones only, not all of them. The sample totals some 180,000 clones. The sequenced sample was blood. The receptors were sampled from a woman aged 25-40 years in good health. Each CDR3 is given with its conserved first and last residue. A D gene is named only where the DNA matches it firmly.

>.|TRBV6-4|TRBJ2-5
TGTGCCAGCAGTGACTCGGCCAAGGGACCCCAAGAGACCCAGTACTTC
CASSDSAKGPQETQYF
>.|TRBV6-1|TRBJ1-6
TGTGCCAGCAGTGAAGGGGGAGTAGGGGTTAGAATCTATAATTCACCCCTCCACTTT
CASSEGGVGVRIYNSPLHF
>.|TRBV19|TRBJ1-2
TGTGCCAGTAGAGCAGGGCCTGTCGACTATGGCTACACCTTC
CASRAGPVDYGYTF
>.|TRBV4-1|TRBJ1-6
TGCGCCAGCAGCCACAACAGGGAAGGTTCACCCCTCCACTTT
CASSHNREGSPLHF
>TRBD1|TRBV7-9|TRBJ2-5
TGTGCCAGCAGCTCTAAACAGGGGCAAGAGACCCAGTACTTC
CASSSKQGQETQYF
>TRBD2|TRBV4-2|TRBJ2-5
TGTGCCAGCAGCCAAGAACTAGCGGGGGGCAAAGAGACCCAGTACTTC
CASSQELAGGKETQYF
>TRBD2|TRBV5-1|TRBJ2-7
TGCGCCAGCAGCTTGGAAACACTAGCGGGGGTAAACCACGAGCAGTACTTC
CASSLETLAGVNHEQYF
>.|TRBV5-1|TRBJ2-7
TGCGCCAGCAGCTTGCCAGGGTCCCCTTACGAGCAGTACTTC
CASSLPGSPYEQYF
>TRBD1|TRBV6-6|TRBJ2-6
TGTGCCAGCAGCCCGCACAGGGGGACTGGGGCCAACGTCCTGACTTTC
CASSPHRGTGANVLTF
>.|TRBV18|TRBJ1-2
TGTGCCAGCTCACCAGCATACGGGGGGGGCGCGGACTATGGCTACACCTTC
CASSPAYGGGADYGYTF
>TRBD1|TRBV5-6|TRBJ1-2
TGTGCCAGCAGCTTGAGGGGGACAGGGGGCTTTGGCTACACCTTC
CASSLRGTGGFGYTF
>.|TRBV28|TRBJ2-2
TGTGCCAGCAGCCACATGACAGGAACGAACACCGGGGAGCTGTTTTTT
CASSHMTGTNTGELFF
>.|TRBV28|TRBJ1-5
TGTGCCAGCAGTTTCCCGGATCAGCCCCAGCATTTT
CASSFPDQPQHF
>.|TRBV27|TRBJ1-1
TGTGCCAGCAACCCTCGAGGGGCGGGCGGGAACACTGAAGCTTTCTTT
CASNPRGAGGNTEAFF
>.|TRBV29-1|TRBJ1-4
TGCAGCATAACAGGGCCCAATGAAAAACTGTTTTTT
CSITGPNEKLFF
>.|TRBV7-8|TRBJ1-4
TGTGCCAGCGGCTTAGACGGTTTGCGAACTAATGAAAAACTGTTTTTT
CASGLDGLRTNEKLFF
>TRBD1|TRBV18|TRBJ1-1
TGTGCCAGCTCACCCAGGGGGCCCGACACTGAAGCTTTCTTT
CASSPRGPDTEAFF
>TRBD2|TRBV10-2|TRBJ2-1
TGCGCCAGCAGTCCGACTAGCGGGGCCTACAATGAGCAGTTCTTC
CASSPTSGAYNEQFF
>TRBD1|TRBV7-2|TRBJ1-4
TGTGCCAGCAGTACCCGAGACAGGGAACTGTTTTTT
CASSTRDRELFF
>TRBD1|TRBV27|TRBJ1-2
TGTGCCAGCAGTCCCTCTGGACAGGGCAGTATTGTCTATGGCTACACCTTC
CASSPSGQGSIVYGYTF
>TRBD1|TRBV27|TRBJ1-1
TGTGCCAGCAGTTACAGGGACAGCCGAATGAACACTGAAGCTTTCTTT
CASSYRDSRMNTEAFF
>TRBD1|TRBV6-1|TRBJ1-2
TGTGCCAGCAGTGAGCGGACAGGCTATGGCTACACCTTC
CASSERTGYGYTF
>.|TRBV18|TRBJ2-5
TGTGCCAGCTCAACCGGAGTCCAAGAGACCCAGTACTTC
CASSTGVQETQYF
>TRBD1|TRBV19|TRBJ2-1
TGTGCCAGTAGTATACAGGGGGCAACCTACAATGAGCAGTTCTTC
CASSIQGATYNEQFF
>.|TRBV7-2|TRBJ1-2
TGTGCCAGCAGCTTAGCACGGCGTGGTGGCTACACCTTC
CASSLARRGGYTF
>.|TRBV29-1|TRBJ1-4
TGCAGCGTTTGGTTCGACGAAAAACTGTTTTTT
CSVWFDEKLFF
>.|TRBV19|TRBJ2-7
TGTGCCAGCTACAGGGACTCCTACGAGCAGTACTTC
CASYRDSYEQYF
>.|TRBV19|TRBJ2-1
TGTGCCAGTAGTGCCCAGGTCAGTAAGCAGTTCTTC
CASSAQVSKQFF
>TRBD1|TRBV6-4|TRBJ1-2
TGTGCCAGCATTGCCGGACAGGGAACTGGCTACACCTTC
CASIAGQGTGYTF
>.|TRBV18|TRBJ2-2
TGTGCCAGCTCACAATATGGGAACGCCGGGGAGCTGTTTTTT
CASSQYGNAGELFF
>.|TRBV16|TRBJ1-1
TGTGCCAGCAGCCACTCGACCCGGGGAGCTTTCTTT
CASSHSTRGAFF
>.|TRBV6-5|TRBJ2-3
TGTGCCACCAGGGGGGGGGCCGGCACGCAGTATTTT
CATRGGAGTQYF
>.|TRBV7-2|TRBJ1-1
TGTGCCAGCAGCTTAGGAGAGGGAAGGCACACTGAAGCTTTCTTT
CASSLGEGRHTEAFF
>TRBD2|TRBV7-9|TRBJ2-7
TGTGCCAGCAGCTACTTTAGCGGGGGGGTTTACGACGAGCAGTACTTC
CASSYFSGGVYDEQYF
>TRBD1|TRBV28|TRBJ1-2
TGTGCCAGCAGTCGCGGGAGACAGGGGGTTGTTGGCTACACCTTC
CASSRGRQGVVGYTF
>.|TRBV28|TRBJ2-1
TGTGCCAGCAGTTTCACAGGCTACAATGAGCAGTTCTTC
CASSFTGYNEQFF
>.|TRBV6-5|TRBJ2-5
TGTGCCAGCAGGTTTTCGACAGTCTACCAAGAGACCCAGTACTTC
CASRFSTVYQETQYF
>TRBD1|TRBV4-1|TRBJ2-1
TGCGCCAGCAGCCGGGACAGGGCCGTCGATGAGCAGTTCTTC
CASSRDRAVDEQFF
>TRBD1|TRBV5-1|TRBJ1-1
TGCGCCAGCAGCATCTGGGGGGACAGGGGGCTTCGGAACACTGAAGCTTTCTTT
CASSIWGDRGLRNTEAFF
>.|TRBV5-8|TRBJ1-1
TGTGCCAGCAGCCTATCCAGCGCTGAAGCTTTCTTT
CASSLSSAEAFF
>TRBD1|TRBV15|TRBJ2-7
TGTGCCACCAGCAGAGGGGGACAGGGCCACGAGCAGTACTTC
CATSRGGQGHEQYF
>.|TRBV5-1|TRBJ2-2
TGCGCCAGCAGCTTGCGGGTTCGGGACACCGGGGAGCTGTTTTTT
CASSLRVRDTGELFF
>.|TRBV18|TRBJ1-1
TGTGCCAGCTCACCATGGGGAGAAGTCGATACTGAAGCTTTCTTT
CASSPWGEVDTEAFF
>.|TRBV3-1/TRBV3-2|TRBJ1-6
TGTGCCAGCAGCCCAGAATCCCTCTGGGTTTCACCCCTCCACTTT
CASSPESLWVSPLHF
>.|TRBV29-1|TRBJ2-7
TGCAGCGTTAAACCCCCTGTTGAGAACGAGCAGTACTTC
CSVKPPVENEQYF
>.|TRBV5-1|TRBJ1-5
TGCGCCAGCAGCTTGGGCTTCGGGGGGTATAGCAATCAGCCCCAGCATTTT
CASSLGFGGYSNQPQHF
>.|TRBV11-2|TRBJ1-3
TGTGCCAGCAGCCCTCCCGGAGGACAAGGGAACACCATATATTTT
CASSPPGGQGNTIYF
>.|TRBV7-3|TRBJ1-1
TGTGCCAGCAGCGTAGACCCGTCCATGAACACTGAAGCTTTCTTT
CASSVDPSMNTEAFF
>.|TRBV27|TRBJ1-3
TGTGCCAGCAGTCGGCAGGGTGGTGGAAACACCATATATTTT
CASSRQGGGNTIYF
>.|TRBV25-1|TRBJ1-2
TGTGCCAGCAGTACTAATTCTAACTATGGCTACACCTTC
CASSTNSNYGYTF
>.|TRBV4-2|TRBJ1-2
TGTGCCAGCAGCCAAGACAAAGGGTTGGCAGACTCCAACTATGGCTACACCTTC
CASSQDKGLADSNYGYTF
>TRBD1|TRBV19|TRBJ1-2
TGTGCCAGTAGTATCGGGCAGGGGGCTGGTGGCTACACCTTC
CASSIGQGAGGYTF
>.|TRBV2|TRBJ1-5
TGTGCCAGCAGTGAAACTGATAATCAGCCCCAGCATTTT
CASSETDNQPQHF
>.|TRBV5-1|TRBJ1-1
TGCGCCAGCAGCTTGGCCGGGACGGTGAACACTGAAGCTTTCTTT
CASSLAGTVNTEAFF
>.|TRBV4-1|TRBJ1-1
TGCGCCAGCAGCCCTCGGGGGGGGAACACTGAAGCTTTCTTT
CASSPRGGNTEAFF
>.|TRBV19|TRBJ1-1
TGTGCCACCCTGGAACGGTTGAACACTGAAGCTTTCTTT
CATLERLNTEAFF
>.|TRBV3-1/TRBV3-2|TRBJ2-1
TGTGCCAGCAGCCAAGAAGGGCGGCGGATCAATGAGCAGTTCTTC
CASSQEGRRINEQFF
>.|TRBV5-1|TRBJ1-4
TGCGCCAGCAGCTTGAGACAGGCCTCAACTAATGAAAAACTGTTTTTT
CASSLRQASTNEKLFF
>TRBD1|TRBV5-5|TRBJ1-2
TGTGCCAGCAGCCGCGGACAGGATCACTATGGCTACACCTTC
CASSRGQDHYGYTF